Listed below are T cell receptor beta chains from one sample, sequenced in a study of breast tumors, draining lymph nodes, adjacent tissues. Using its own MiXCR run on the multiplex PCR reads, TCRdb lists one record per CDR3 protein. The sample shows approximately 250,000 distinct CDR3 sequences, less than 35% of them seen only once. The sample comprised axillary lymph node tissue. The origin of the receptors is a female donor with breast cancer. Some clones in this sample may be carry-over from other donors' samples. The CDR3 runs from the conserved cysteine through the conserved F or W. The D gene is left open where the match is weak. The listing skips clone size in some rows; elsewhere it reads once, few, many or a size class.

V,size,J,D,CDR3,DNA
TRBV7-2,.,TRBJ2-7,.,CASSLLDGPYEQYF,TGTGCCAGCAGCTTACTAGACGGCCCCTACGAGCAGTACTTC
TRBV11-2,many,TRBJ2-7,TRBD2,CASSLISGRPSSYEQYF,TGTGCCAGCAGCTTGATTAGCGGGAGGCCATCTTCCTACGAGCAGTACTTC
TRBV11-2,few,TRBJ1-2,TRBD1,CASSLTGQARGYTF,TGTGCCAGCAGCTTGACAGGGCAGGCCCGCGGCTACACCTTC
TRBV4-2,many,TRBJ2-1,.,CASSQTGFEQFF,TGTGCCAGCAGCCAGACAGGTTTCGAGCAGTTCTTC
TRBV10-3,many,TRBJ2-3,TRBD2,CAISVAGVDTQYF,TGTGCCATCAGTGTAGCGGGGGTAGATACGCAGTATTTT
TRBV4-3,many,TRBJ2-7,.,CASSQAVSYEQYF,TGCGCCAGCAGCCAAGCGGTTTCCTACGAGCAGTACTTC
TRBV7-3,many,TRBJ2-3,TRBD2,CASSRTSGFGTDTQYF,TGTGCCAGCAGCAGGACTAGCGGATTCGGCACAGATACGCAGTATTTT
TRBV28,.,TRBJ2-3,.,CASTTATDTQYF,TGTGCCAGCACGACAGCCACAGATACGCAGTATTTT
TRBV9,many,TRBJ2-7,TRBD1,CASSATGTGPYEQYF,TGTGCCAGCAGCGCGACCGGGACAGGGCCCTACGAGCAGTACTTC
TRBV15,.,TRBJ2-1,.,CATSRDSGKAYNEQFF,TGTGCCACCAGCAGGGACAGCGGGAAAGCGTACAATGAGCAGTTCTTC
TRBV29-1,few,TRBJ2-5,.,CSVRPTGIQETQYF,TGCAGCGTTCGCCCTACAGGGATCCAAGAGACCCAGTACTTC
TRBV12-3/TRBV12-4,many,TRBJ2-7,.,CASSLGRSSSYEQYF,TGTGCCAGCAGTCTAGGACGTAGCTCAAGCTACGAGCAGTACTTC
TRBV20-1,.,TRBJ2-4,.,CSAGPGRDKNIQYF,TGCAGTGCCGGACCCGGGCGGGACAAAAACATTCAGTACTTC
TRBV6-6,many,TRBJ1-2,.,CASSNPHFGQPYGYTF,TGTGCCAGCAGCAACCCTCATTTCGGACAGCCTTATGGCTACACCTTC
TRBV20-1,once,TRBJ1-6,TRBD1,CSAGDSLNSPLHF,TGCAGTGCTGGGGACAGTCTAAATTCACCCCTCCACTTT
TRBV20-1,.,TRBJ2-3,TRBD2,CSAGGSSGGLLTDTQYF,TGCAGTGCCGGCGGGTCTAGCGGGGGGCTACTCACAGATACGCAGTATTTT
TRBV12-5,many,TRBJ2-2,TRBD2,CASGERLAGGPTGELFF,TGTGCTAGTGGTGAGAGACTAGCGGGAGGGCCAACCGGGGAGCTGTTTTTT
TRBV20-1,.,TRBJ1-6,.,CSAGGNYNSPLHF,TGCAGTGCCGGAGGAAACTATAATTCACCCCTCCACTTT
TRBV5-1,many,TRBJ2-3,TRBD2,CASSRGLGTDTQYF,TGCGCCAGCAGCCGAGGACTAGGCACAGATACGCAGTATTTT
TRBV24-1,many,TRBJ2-3,.,CATSDPDGKDTQYF,TGTGCCACCAGTGATCCTGACGGGAAAGATACGCAGTATTTT
TRBV20-1,many,TRBJ2-5,.,CSARDLGRGTQYF,TGCAGTGCTAGAGATCTCGGCAGGGGAACCCAGTACTTC
TRBV2,few,TRBJ2-1,TRBD2,CAKRGLAAYNEQFF,TGTGCCAAGAGAGGACTAGCGGCGTACAATGAGCAGTTCTTC
TRBV5-1,many,TRBJ1-2,TRBD1,CASSLQPGQGYYGYTF,TGCGCCAGCAGCTTACAACCGGGACAGGGGTACTATGGCTACACCTTC
TRBV6-2/TRBV6-3,.,TRBJ2-2,.,CASSWGGQNTGELFF,TGTGCCAGCAGTTGGGGTGGACAAAACACCGGGGAGCTGTTTTTT
TRBV6-1,.,TRBJ1-5,.,CASGDREPQHF,TGTGCCAGCGGGGACCGCGAGCCCCAGCATTTT